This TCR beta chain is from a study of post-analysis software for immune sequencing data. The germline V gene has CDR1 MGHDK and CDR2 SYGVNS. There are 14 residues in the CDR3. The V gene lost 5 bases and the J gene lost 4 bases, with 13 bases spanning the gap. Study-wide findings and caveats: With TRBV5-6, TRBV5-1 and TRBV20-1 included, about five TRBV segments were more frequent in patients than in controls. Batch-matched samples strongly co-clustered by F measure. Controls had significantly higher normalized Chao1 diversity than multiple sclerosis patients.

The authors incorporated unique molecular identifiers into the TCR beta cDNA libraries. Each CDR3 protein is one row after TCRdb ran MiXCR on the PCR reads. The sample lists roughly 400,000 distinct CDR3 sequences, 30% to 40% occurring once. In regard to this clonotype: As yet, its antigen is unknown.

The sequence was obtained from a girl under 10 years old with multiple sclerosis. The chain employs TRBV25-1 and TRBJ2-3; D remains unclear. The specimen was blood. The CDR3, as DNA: TGTGCCAGCAGTCCACCGGTCCCCCCAGATACGCAGTATTTT. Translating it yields CASSPPVPPDTQYF.